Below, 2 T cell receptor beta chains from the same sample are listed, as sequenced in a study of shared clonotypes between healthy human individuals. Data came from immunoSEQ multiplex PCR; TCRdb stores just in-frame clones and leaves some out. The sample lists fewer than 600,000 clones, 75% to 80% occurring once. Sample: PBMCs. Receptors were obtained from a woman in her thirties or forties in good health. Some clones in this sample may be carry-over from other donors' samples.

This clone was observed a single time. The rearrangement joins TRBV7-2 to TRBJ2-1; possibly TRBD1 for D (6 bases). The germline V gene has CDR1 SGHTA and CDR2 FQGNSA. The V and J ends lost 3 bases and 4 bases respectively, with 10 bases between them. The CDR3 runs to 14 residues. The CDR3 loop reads CASSLRGKYNEQFF. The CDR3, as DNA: TGTGCCAGCAGCTTGAGGGGGAAATACAATGAGCAGTTCTTC.

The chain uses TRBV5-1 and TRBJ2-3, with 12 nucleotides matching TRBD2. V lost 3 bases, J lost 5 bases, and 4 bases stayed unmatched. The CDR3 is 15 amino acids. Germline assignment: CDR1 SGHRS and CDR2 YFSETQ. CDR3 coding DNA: TGCGCCAGCAGCTCTAGCGGGAGGGCCTTAGATACGCAGTATTTT. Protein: CASSSSGRALDTQYF.